Each of the 20 T cell receptor beta chains below was sequenced from the same sample in a study of response to subunit inactivated influenza vaccine. TCRdb called the RT-PCR reads again in MiXCR, with one record for every CDR3 protein. The sample has some 640,000 distinct CDR3 sequences, roughly 14% seen once. The material sequenced was PBMCs from blood, taken around 15 days before vaccination. These receptors were collected from a man aged 45-60 years who received an inactivated influenza vaccine.

The chain carries TRBV7-2 and TRBJ2-3; 10 bases map to TRBD2. Trimming removed 1 base from V and 4 bases from J; junction bases left unmatched: 5. This CDR3 is built from 16 residues. CDR1 is SGHTA, CDR2 FQGNSA, per germline. CDR3 DNA sequence: TGTGCCAGCAGCTTAGTTAGCGGGAGGTCCTCAGATACGCAGTATTTT. Translating gives CASSLVSGRSSDTQYF.

This clonotype was detected only a few times. This chain links TRBV5-1 with TRBJ2-7; D gene unclear. V dropped 4 bases and J dropped 0 bases, with 23 bases sitting between them. The CDR3 is 18 amino acids. Per germline, CDR1 SGHRS and CDR2 YFSETQ. CDR3 residues: CASSLVVLSQTPSYEQYF. CDR3 sequence (DNA): TGCGCCAGCAGCCTGGTGGTACTCTCCCAGACCCCCTCCTACGAGCAGTACTTC.

The chain carries TRBV12-3 or TRBV12-4 and TRBJ2-3, with D perhaps matching TRBD2 (6 bases). Trimming took off 7 bases at V and 5 bases at J, with 16 bases between the two ends. The CDR3 length is 14 residues. The CDR3 nucleotides are TGTGCCAGCACCCCCGGGGGTGGATTAGATACGCAGTATTTT. Translated, it gives CASTPGGGLDTQYF.

The chain employs TRBV7-2 and TRBJ1-1; D may be TRBD1 (6 bases). This CDR3 region has 15 residues. From germline, CDR1 is SGHTA and CDR2 FQGNSA. Trimming stripped 5 bases from V and 1 base from J, with 14 bases between. DNA for the CDR3: TGTGCCAGCAGCAAGGGGGGGATCTGGAACACTGAAGCTTTCTTT. Residues: CASSKGGIWNTEAFF.

The table lists this clonotype with many counts. V is TRBV11-1 and J is TRBJ1-3, with a tentative D call TRBD1 (5 bases). The CDR3 runs 18 residues. CDR1 is SGHAT and CDR2 is FQDESV in the germline V gene (reference sequence). V was cut by 4 bases and J by 0 bases, with 19 bases left in between. The CDR3 is CASSSSYLQGDSGNTIYF. CDR3 coding DNA: TGTGCCAGCAGCTCGTCTTACCTCCAGGGAGACTCTGGAAACACCATATATTTT.

Only a few counts were recorded for this clonotype. The chain uses TRBV7-2 and TRBJ2-5; no clear D gene. This CDR3 is built from 15 residues. Trimming pared 2 bases from V and 2 bases from J, leaving 12 bases between. Germline V gene lookup returns CDR1 SGHTA and CDR2 FQGNSA. The CDR3 spells CASSLPPGLQETQYF. CDR3 DNA: TGTGCCAGCAGCTTACCCCCCGGGCTACAAGAGACCCAGTACTTC.

This clonotype was seen only a few times. The chain is built from TRBV24-1 and TRBJ2-3; TRBD1 agrees at 9 bases. The CDR3 extends over 15 amino acids. Germline lookup yields CDR1 KGHDR and CDR2 SFDVKD. J was trimmed by 6 bases and V by 5 bases; bases with no gene match: 8. The CDR3 loop is CATSVYDRGKDTQYF. CDR3 DNA: TGTGCCACCAGTGTTTACGACAGGGGGAAGGATACGCAGTATTTT.

This rearrangement joins TRBV4-2 to TRBJ2-7; D is unresolved. This CDR3 region has 15 residues. Germline V gene sequence: CDR1 LGHNA, CDR2 YNFKEQ. V lost 5 bases, J lost 1 base, and 15 bases lay in between. The CDR3 region has the DNA TGTGCCAGCAGCTCACTGGGAAGCCGATCCTACGAGCAGTACTTC. Its protein product is CASSSLGSRSYEQYF.

The gene calls are TRBV20-1 and TRBJ1-2; D not certain. V was trimmed by 0 bases and J by 5 bases, leaving 10 bases between them. The CDR3 sequence is 13 residues long. CDR1 is DFQATT, CDR2 SNEGSKA, per germline (reference sequence). The CDR3 DNA follows: TGCAGTGCTAGAGATTTGAACGGATATGGCTACACCTTC. Its protein is CSARDLNGYGYTF.

This clonotype has more than one count but fewer than ten. This rearrangement joins TRBV4-1 to TRBJ2-5; 12 bases are a match to TRBD2. The CDR3 runs to 18 residues. Germline V gene data show CDR1 as MGHRA and CDR2 as YSYEKL. J gave up 5 bases and V 1 base, and 11 bases lay outside the gene matches. In nucleotides, the CDR3 is TGCGCCAGCAGCCAAGGTCGGGCTAGCGGGGGGGCCGGTGAGACCCAGTACTTC. Its protein product is CASSQGRASGGAGETQYF.

This chain uses TRBV7-2 with TRBJ2-7; D gene uncertain. The V gene lost 5 bases and the J gene lost 6 bases, with 14 bases spanning the gap. The CDR3 spans 13 residues. CDR1 and CDR2 (germline): SGHTA, FQGNSA. The CDR3 reads CASSIDGVGEQYF. DNA for the CDR3: TGTGCCAGCAGCATTGATGGGGTCGGCGAGCAGTACTTC.

CDR3 region: CASSVGSSGGYEQFF. Here the CDR3 DNA reads TGTGCCAGCAGCGTAGGGTCTAGCGGGGGGTATGAGCAGTTCTTC. V usage is TRBV9 and J usage is TRBJ2-1; 11 bases are shared with TRBD2. From germline, CDR1 is SGDLS and CDR2 YYNGEE. This CDR3 spans 15 amino acids. With V trimmed by 0 bases and J by 8 bases, 4 bases remained unmatched.

This clonotype was picked up many times. The V gene is TRBV29-1, the J gene TRBJ2-1; D ambiguous. Germline CDR1 is SQVTM and CDR2 is ANQGSEA. The CDR3 length is 11 residues. Trimming removed 6 bases at V and 6 bases at J, with 9 bases between. The CDR3 sequence is CSVPWGNEQFF. CDR3 bases: TGCAGCGTCCCGTGGGGCAATGAGCAGTTCTTC.

This clonotype was picked up a small number of times. This sequence joins TRBV7-9 and TRBJ2-5; tentative D call: TRBD2 (6 bases). This CDR3 contains 15 residues. Trimming left V 3 bases short and J 2 bases short, with 13 bases between. Germline V gene sequence: CDR1 SEHNR, CDR2 FQNEAQ (reference sequence). In nucleotides, the CDR3 is TGTGCCAGCAGCTTGAGCCTTAGCGGTCAAGAGACCCAGTACTTC. Its protein product is CASSLSLSGQETQYF.

This clonotype was counted a few times. The chain carries TRBV10-2 and TRBJ2-1; 12 nucleotides line up with TRBD2. CDR3 length: 14 residues. V was pared by 5 bases and J by 6 bases, with 2 bases of the junction left unmatched. Germline V lookup: CDR1 WSHSY, CDR2 SAAADI. CDR3 loop: CASSSSGGANEQFF. The CDR3 DNA reads TGCGCCAGCAGTTCTAGCGGGGGGGCCAATGAGCAGTTCTTC.

In this sample, this clonotype turned up many times. J is TRBJ2-7 and V is TRBV28; unclear D gene. Trimming removed 5 bases at V and 7 bases at J, with 12 bases between. The CDR3 loop spans 12 amino acids. Germline V gives CDR1 MDHEN, CDR2 SYDVKM. The CDR3 DNA is TGTGCCAGCAGTCCCCCCTTGTGGGAGCAGTACTTC. Its protein product is CASSPPLWEQYF.

The chain links TRBV4-3 to TRBJ2-7; 8 bases are a match to TRBD1. Trimming removed 1 base from V and 7 bases from J; junction bases left unmatched: 9. CDR3 size: 15 residues. The germline V gene encodes CDR1 LGHNA and CDR2 YSLEER. The CDR3 loop reads CASSQGRAGGREQYF. Here the CDR3 DNA reads TGCGCCAGCAGCCAAGGAAGGGCAGGGGGCAGGGAGCAGTACTTC.

At least ten counts were recorded for this clonotype. V and J are TRBV11-2 and TRBJ2-5; D not certain. V was cut by 2 bases and J by 5 bases, with 3 bases left in between. Germline assignment: CDR1 SGHAT and CDR2 FQNNGV. This CDR3 spans 11 amino acids. The CDR3 DNA sequence: TGTGCCAGCAGCTTATACGAGACCCAGTACTTC. Translation gives CASSLYETQYF.

This clonotype was observed many times. This chain connects TRBV29-1 to TRBJ2-2; tentative D call: TRBD2 (5 bases). This CDR3 spans 15 amino acids. The V gene lost 0 bases and the J gene lost 5 bases, with 13 bases spanning the gap. Germline-derived CDR1 and CDR2 are SQVTM and ANQGSEA. The CDR3 spells CSVEDPRTATGELFF. The CDR3 region has the DNA TGCAGCGTTGAAGATCCCCGGACTGCGACCGGGGAGCTGTTTTTT.

V gene TRBV27 combines with J gene TRBJ2-7; 8 positions agree with TRBD2. The CDR3 is 15 residues long. V was pared by 5 bases and J by 3 bases, with 9 bases of the junction left unmatched. The germline CDR1 and CDR2 sequences are MNHEY and SMNVEV (reference sequence). In DNA form, the CDR3 reads TGTGCCAGCAGTCCGACTAGCGTGAGACGCTACGAGCAGTACTTC. Its protein is CASSPTSVRRYEQYF.